This T cell receptor (beta chain) was documented in a study of T cell changes during pregnancy in multiple sclerosis. Germline CDR1 and CDR2: LNHDA and SQIVND (reference sequence). The CDR3 has 13 amino acids. Trimming stripped 6 bases from V and 6 bases from J, with 12 bases between. Data came from immunoSEQ multiplex PCR; TCRdb stores just in-frame clones and leaves some out. The table shows tens of thousands of clones, with about 88% occurring only once. The chain employs TRBV19 and TRBJ2-1; tentatively, D is TRBD2 (6 bases). The TCR sequence derives from a female donor with multiple sclerosis, enrolled in a pregnancy study. The source material was peripheral blood, sampled after pregnancy. The CDR3 DNA follows: TGTGCCAGTAGCCGGCAGGGAGGCAATGAGCAGTTCTTC. Amino acids: CASSRQGGNEQFF.